This record covers a single T cell receptor delta chain. Its antigen is undetermined. The sorted cells were CD3+ Vdelta1+ Vdelta2- thymocytes from alphabeta-depleted thymus. Sorted Vdelta1+ thymocytes were roughly 96% to 99.6% pure. These data originate in a study of Vδ1+ human thymocytes. This CDR3 contains 21 residues. V dropped 0 bases and J dropped 0 bases, with 26 bases sitting between them. Germline CDR1 and CDR2: TSWWSYY and QGS. Extracted RNA was reverse transcribed into cDNA. Multiplex PCR used pooled V-gene forward primers and a constant-region reverse primer to amplify CDR3s. TCRdb reran clone calling via CATT on the multiplex PCR reads. This table has about 58,000 delta-chain clones, over 13% appearing once. Overall study findings and caveats: Thymic TRG and TRD repertoires appeared highly polyclonal. Many TRG clonotypes were shared between donors; TRD repertoires were essentially private. Roughly 22% of thymic delta-chain sequences were Vdelta2, with few Vdelta3, unlike blood Vdelta1+ controls.

The genes are TRDV1 and TRDJ1, with a tentative D call TRDD3 (5 bases). This TCR derives from a girl in the first two years of life who had congenital heart surgery. Sequencing was carried out using Vdelta1+ gamma-delta thymocytes from the thymus. Specified subset: FACS-sorted CD3+ TCRalphabeta- TCRVdelta1+ TCRVdelta2- thymocytes. In DNA, the CDR3 is TGTGCTCTTGGGGAACTAGCCCTTGTCGGGGGTCATCTCTCGTACACCGATAAACTCATCTTT. Amino acid sequence: CALGELALVGGHLSYTDKLIF.